This passage covers 32 T cell receptor beta chains from one sample sequenced in a study of blood T cell repertoires in COVID-19. Some clones are missing from TCRdb's copy, which holds only in-frame ones; the method was immunoSEQ multiplex PCR. The sample has about 210,000 clones; roughly 88% are singletons. Specimen: peripheral blood. These receptors were obtained from a man aged 45-60 years with active or convalescent COVID-19.

V usage is TRBV21-1 and J usage is TRBJ2-7; TRBD2 reflects the table's D call only, with no check against the DNA. TRBV21-1 is described as a pseudogene. This CDR3 comprises 14 residues. The CDR3 DNA is TGTGCCAGCAGCAAAGCGAGCGGGGTGGACGAGCAGTACGTC. This encodes CASSKASGVDEQYV.

The chain employs TRBV15 and TRBJ2-5; D remains unclear. CDR1 is LNHNV and CDR2 is YYDKDF in the germline V gene (reference sequence). Trimming took off 4 bases at V and 0 bases at J, with 12 bases between the two ends. This CDR3 region has 15 residues. Written as DNA, the CDR3 is TGTGCCACCAGCACAGAGCTCAGTTACCAAGAGACCCAGTACTTC. Its translation is CATSTELSYQETQYF.

This chain joins TRBV9 and TRBJ1-2; TRBD1 agrees at 10 bases. Per the germline V gene, CDR1 is SGDLS and CDR2 is YYNGEE. The V segment lost 3 bases and the J segment 3 bases; nucleotides outside the gene matches: 5. This CDR3 spans 15 amino acids. This CDR3 reads CASSASGQGDYGYTF. The CDR3 nucleotides read TGTGCCAGCAGCGCCTCCGGACAGGGGGACTATGGCTACACCTTC.

The chain has TRBV3-1 (or the pseudogene TRBV3-2) and TRBJ1-6; weak D call: TRBD1 (6 bases). Per germline, CDR1 LGHDT and CDR2 YNNKEL (reference sequence). This CDR3 is 15 amino acids long. Trimming shortened V by 4 bases and J by 7 bases, and 14 bases separated the two germline ends. CDR3 residues: CASSLLGQSNSPLHF. The CDR3 nucleotides are TGTGCCAGCAGCCTCCTTGGACAGTCCAATTCACCCCTCCACTTT.

The chain carries TRBV20-1 and TRBJ1-1, with a weak D call TRBD1 (5 bases). The CDR3 runs 13 residues. CDR1 DFQATT and CDR2 SNEGSKA come from the germline V gene (reference sequence). Trimming stripped 3 bases from V and 1 base from J, with 9 bases between. The CDR3 spells CSASRGRNTEAFF. CDR3 sequence (DNA): TGCAGTGCTAGTCGGGGGAGGAACACTGAAGCTTTCTTT.

The chain employs TRBV7-2 and TRBJ2-3; D may be TRBD2 (5 bases). The germline gives CDR1 SGHTA, CDR2 FQGNSA. The V and J ends lost 5 bases and 6 bases respectively, with 15 bases between them. There are 14 residues in the CDR3. CDR3 in amino acids: CASSPSAGVDTQYF. DNA of the CDR3: TGTGCCAGCAGCCCATCGGCCGGGGTTGATACGCAGTATTTT.

The rearrangement links TRBV6-5 to TRBJ1-2, with a tentative D call TRBD1 (5 bases). Trimming took 0 bases from V and 11 from J, leaving 16 bases between them. The germline V gene has CDR1 MNHEY and CDR2 SVGAGI. The CDR3 is 14 residues long. The chain's CDR3 is CASSYSGRGGRYTF. The CDR3 nucleotides read TGTGCCAGCAGTTACTCGGGGAGGGGAGGGCGGTACACCTTC.

This chain joins TRBV4-2 and TRBJ1-6; D gene ambiguous. Germline CDR1 and CDR2: LGHNA and YNFKEQ. CDR3 length: 18 residues. V lost 4 bases and J 0 bases, leaving 16 bases between the germline ends. Here the CDR3 DNA reads TGTGCCAGCAGCCCTTCGTTAGGCGGGAGCTCCTATAATTCACCCCTCCACTTT. It specifies CASSPSLGGSSYNSPLHF.

CDR3 in amino acids: CASSQNNSPLHF. The CDR3, as DNA: TGCGCCAGCAGCCAAAATAATTCACCCCTCCACTTT. The chain couples TRBV5-1 to TRBJ1-6, with unresolved D. The V and J ends lost 4 bases and 5 bases respectively, with 4 bases between them. CDR1 and CDR2 from the germline V gene are SGHRS and YFSETQ. The CDR3 contains 12 residues.

The CDR3 reads CASSFGAGGSTQYF. The CDR3 DNA reads as TGTGCCAGCAGCTTCGGGGCGGGGGGGAGCACGCAGTATTTT. This sequence joins TRBV5-8 and TRBJ2-3; 9 bases agree with TRBD2. The CDR3 is 14 amino acids. Germline-derived CDR1 and CDR2 are SGHTS and YDEGEE. The V segment lost 2 bases and the J segment 9 bases; nucleotides outside the gene matches: 7.

The rearrangement joins TRBV2 to TRBJ2-3, with 11 nucleotides matching TRBD2. Germline V gives CDR1 SNHLY, CDR2 FYNNEI. V was clipped by 5 bases and J by 3 bases; unmatched bases: 4. CDR3 length: 15 residues. CDR3 in DNA: TGTGCCAGCAGTCGTAGCGGGGGGGCTACAGATACGCAGTATTTT. It specifies CASSRSGGATDTQYF.

In DNA form, the CDR3 reads TGTGCCAGCAGCTTAACTAGTGAGGATACGCAGTATTTT. It yields the protein CASSLTSEDTQYF. The chain uses TRBV7-2 and TRBJ2-3, with D tentatively TRBD2 (5 bases). Germline CDR1 reads SGHTA; CDR2 reads FQGNSA. The CDR3 covers 13 residues. Trimming stripped 2 bases from V and 6 bases from J, with 9 bases between.

This rearrangement joins TRBV7-9 to TRBJ2-1; D unresolved. Per the germline V gene, CDR1 is SEHNR and CDR2 is FQNEAQ (reference sequence). The CDR3 runs 14 residues. Trimming took off 5 bases at V and 4 bases at J, with 12 bases between the two ends. The CDR3 sequence is CASSNPPGYNEQFF. The CDR3 coding sequence is TGTGCCAGCAGCAATCCTCCAGGTTACAATGAGCAGTTCTTC.

The genes are TRBV28 and TRBJ2-3; D gene ambiguous. V lost 2 bases and J lost 2, with 5 bases in between. The CDR3 totals 13 residues. The germline CDR1 and CDR2 sequences are MDHEN and SYDVKM. CDR3 sequence (DNA): TGTGCCAGCAGTTTAGCGAACACAGATACGCAGTATTTT. This encodes CASSLANTDTQYF.

This clone appeared once. The rearrangement uses TRBV7-9 and TRBJ2-2; D gene unclear. This CDR3 has 12 amino acids. Germline V gene lookup returns CDR1 SEHNR and CDR2 FQNEAQ (reference sequence). V lost 4 bases, J lost 5 bases, and 5 bases lay in between. The CDR3 here is CASSSQTGELFF. For the CDR3, the DNA is TGTGCCAGCAGCTCTCAGACCGGGGAGCTGTTTTTT.

The chain links TRBV12-3 or TRBV12-4 to TRBJ1-2; maybe TRBD1 (6 bases). Trimming removed 7 bases from V and 8 bases from J, with 17 bases in between. The CDR3 totals 13 residues. The CDR3 nucleotides read TGTGCCAGCAACCTCGGACAGCCCAGGGGCTACACCTTC. This encodes CASNLGQPRGYTF.

The gene calls are TRBV10-3 and TRBJ1-1; TRBD1 matches at 7 bases. Germline V CDR1 and CDR2: ENHRY, SYGVKD. With 10 bases clipped from V and 6 bases from J, the junction kept 11 bases outside the gene matches. The length of the CDR3 is 13 residues. CDR3 DNA sequence: TGTGCCAAGAGGACAGGTCCTGAGGCTGAAGCTTTCTTT. Translated: CAKRTGPEAEAFF.

The V and J genes are TRBV19 and TRBJ1-2, with 10 bases identical to TRBD1. CDR1 LNHDA and CDR2 SQIVND come from the germline V gene (reference sequence). V shed 5 bases, J shed 7 bases, and the junction held 7 bases outside the gene matches. CDR3 size: 14 residues. CDR3 nucleotides: TGTGCCAGTAGTCTCCAGACAGGGGGCCCTGGCTACACCTTC. Translated: CASSLQTGGPGYTF.

In this sample, this clone turned up once. The V gene is TRBV18, the J gene TRBJ1-5; D may be TRBD1 (6 bases). V was trimmed by 8 bases and J by 3 bases, leaving 11 bases between them. The CDR3 totals 13 residues. Germline assignment: CDR1 KGHSH and CDR2 LQKENI. The CDR3 sequence is CASQGQVNQPQHF. The DNA of the CDR3 is TGTGCCAGCCAGGGACAAGTCAATCAGCCCCAGCATTTT.

The chain has TRBV2 and TRBJ1-4, with 8 bases matching TRBD1. The germline CDR1 and CDR2 sequences are SNHLY and FYNNEI. This CDR3 comprises 20 residues. V shed 2 bases, J shed 8 bases, and the junction held 22 bases outside the gene matches. This CDR3 reads CASSETPQRWTGPLGEKLFF. The CDR3 DNA sequence: TGTGCCAGCAGTGAAACCCCCCAACGATGGACAGGGCCTCTGGGGGAAAAACTGTTTTTT.

The chain joins TRBV6-1 to TRBJ1-3; D not resolved. Germline loops: CDR1 MNHNS, CDR2 SASEGT. The CDR3 has 16 amino acids. The ends were cut back, 2 bases at V and 0 bases at J, with 11 bases in the middle. CDR3 in DNA: TGTGCCAGCAGTGAACGCCCGCGGATCTCTGGAAACACCATATATTTT. Protein sequence: CASSERPRISGNTIYF.

The chain is built from TRBV2 and TRBJ1-5; 8 positions agree with TRBD1. This CDR3 region has 15 residues. Germline loops: CDR1 SNHLY, CDR2 FYNNEI. Unmatched junction bases numbered 3, after V lost 4 bases and J lost 1 base. The CDR3 region is CASSGQGRSNQPQHF. The CDR3 DNA reads TGTGCCAGCAGTGGACAGGGGCGAAGCAATCAGCCCCAGCATTTT. Using reference TRBV2 and TRBJ1-5 for the parts outside the CDR3, the full variable domain is EPEVTQTPSHQVTQMGQEVILRCVPISNHLYFYWYRQILGQKVEFLVSFYNNEISEKSEIFDDQFSVERPDGSNFTLKIRSTKLEDSAMYFCASSGQGRSNQPQHFGDGTRLSIL.

The chain carries TRBV6-5 and TRBJ2-3; D is unclear. V dropped 6 bases and J dropped 11 bases, with 18 bases sitting between them. In germline, CDR1 is MNHEY, CDR2 SVGAGI. The CDR3 extends over 13 amino acids. The CDR3 loop is CASSPDSARGQYF. DNA for the CDR3: TGTGCCAGCAGCCCCGACTCCGCTCGAGGGCAGTATTTT.

The chain uses TRBV7-9 and TRBJ1-2; no definite D call. The V gene's germline CDR1 is SEHNR and CDR2 FQNEAQ (reference sequence). Deletions cut 3 bases from V and 7 bases from J, with 12 bases between. The CDR3 consists of 13 residues. In DNA form, the CDR3 reads TGTGCCAGCAGCTTCGGTGCGCAGGCTGGCTACACCTTC. This encodes CASSFGAQAGYTF.

This clone was recorded once. This rearrangement joins TRBV7-9 to TRBJ1-2; maybe TRBD1 (6 bases). Germline assignment: CDR1 SEHNR and CDR2 FQNEAQ (reference sequence). Trimming removed 5 bases at V and 4 bases at J, with 17 bases between. The CDR3 consists of 15 residues. The CDR3 DNA follows: TGTGCCAGCAGCCAGGGGCCAGGGGCGGGCTATGGCTACACCTTC. Translated, it gives CASSQGPGAGYGYTF.

The rearrangement uses TRBV5-1 and TRBJ2-1; D gene unclear. The CDR3 runs 13 residues. Per germline, CDR1 SGHRS and CDR2 YFSETQ. The ends were cut back, 2 bases at V and 4 bases at J, with 7 bases in the middle. CDR3 nucleotides: TGCGCCAGCAGCTTTTCCCCGTACAATGAGCAGTTCTTC. This sequence encodes CASSFSPYNEQFF.

V and J are TRBV19 and TRBJ1-5; 9 bases fit TRBD1. The CDR3 is 15 amino acids. Germline assignment: CDR1 LNHDA and CDR2 SQIVND (reference sequence). Germline trimming cut 5 bases from V and 1 base from J; bases unmatched to any gene: 3. DNA for the CDR3: TGTGCCAGTAGTGTGACAGGGGGGAGCAATCAGCCCCAGCATTTT. Translating it yields CASSVTGGSNQPQHF.

The CDR3 region has the DNA TGTGCCAGCAGAGACTCCGCGAACACCGGGGAGCTGTTTTTT. Amino acids: CASRDSANTGELFF. The rearrangement uses TRBV9 and TRBJ2-2, with unresolved D. Germline V gives CDR1 SGDLS, CDR2 YYNGEE. Trimming took off 5 bases at V and 0 bases at J, with 8 bases between the two ends. The CDR3 has 14 residues. The variable domain in full, with the rest retrieved from reference TRBV9 and TRBJ2-2, is DSGVTQTPKHLITATGQRVTLRCSPRSGDLSVYWYQQSLDQGLQFLIQYYNGEERAKGNILERFSAQQFPDLHSELNLSSLELGDSALYFCASRDSANTGELFFGEGSRLTVL.

J is TRBJ1-6 and V is TRBV7-3; 8 bases fit TRBD1. The CDR3 runs 14 residues. Germline CDR1 reads SGHTA; CDR2 reads FQGTGA. Trimming at V came to 5 bases and at J to 9 bases, leaving 6 bases not matched to a gene. The DNA for the CDR3 is TGTGCCAGCAGCCGCGACAGGGGCAGTTCACCCCTCCACTTT. Translation gives CASSRDRGSSPLHF.

This clone was detected once. V gene TRBV7-2 combines with J gene TRBJ2-2; D is perhaps TRBD1 (6 bases). The V end was cut by 5 bases, the J end by 0 bases, with 10 bases between. The CDR3 length is 15 residues. Germline CDR1 is SGHTA and CDR2 is FQGNSA. The CDR3 protein is CASSTRQANTGELFF. For the CDR3, the DNA is TGTGCCAGCAGCACCCGACAGGCGAACACCGGGGAGCTGTTTTTT.

The chain links TRBV11-2 to TRBJ2-7; tentative D call: TRBD2 (7 bases). The CDR3 consists of 13 residues. From germline, CDR1 is SGHAT and CDR2 FQNNGV. V was shortened by 7 bases and J by 3 bases, with 13 bases between the two germline ends. CDR3 residues: CASTRGGDYEQYF. CDR3 bases: TGTGCCAGCACCAGAGGGGGGGACTACGAGCAGTACTTC.

J is TRBJ2-5 and V is TRBV5-1; D possibly corresponds to TRBD1 (5 bases). Germline V gives CDR1 SGHRS, CDR2 YFSETQ. V was pared by 5 bases and J by 1 base, with 9 bases between. This CDR3 comprises 13 residues. The CDR3 nucleotides are TGCGCCAGCAGATTTCAGGGCCAAGAGACCCAGTACTTC. Residues: CASRFQGQETQYF.